This TCR beta chain was sequenced for a study of blood T cells in healthy people across ages. This clonotype came up a few times. The V gene lost 8 bases and the J gene lost 0 bases, with 14 bases spanning the gap. This CDR3 contains 14 residues. A J-beta primer mix and a sample-barcoded 5' primer were used in a second PCR of about 7 to 11 cycles. Each sample yielded at least 2.5 million CDR3-containing paired-end reads. TCRdb reprocessed the 5' RACE reads with MiXCR, giving one entry per CDR3 protein. The sample lists more than 900,000 distinct CDR3 sequences, roughly 24% seen once, with 0.75% in the top ten. The sample was also reused in another study, on T cells of mothers and their children.

The V and J genes are TRBV12-3 or TRBV12-4 and TRBJ2-7; perhaps TRBD1 as D (5 bases). This sequence originates from a girl under 10 years old in good health. The sequenced sample was blood. The CDR3 region is CASGLKGLSYEQYF. The CDR3, as DNA: TGTGCCAGCGGTCTTAAGGGGCTCTCCTACGAGCAGTACTTC.